This TCR beta chain was observed in a study of shared clonotypes between healthy human individuals. J gave up 2 bases and V 3 bases, and 6 bases lay outside the gene matches. CDR1 is SEHNR and CDR2 is FQNEAQ in the germline V gene (reference sequence). The CDR3 has 15 residues. Profiled with immunoSEQ multiplex PCR; TCRdb holds only in-frame clones, not every one. The sample records approximately 2,200,000 clones, 90% to 95% being singletons. Naive-designated CD8 cells lacked CD45RO, were positively enriched for CCR7, and omitted terminally differentiated effector memory CD45RA+ cells. Sequencing input: naive CD8+ T cells from PBMCs. The chain combines TRBV7-9 with TRBJ2-5; 7 nucleotides agree with TRBD2. The clonotype originates from a young man in good health. Some clones in this sample may be carry-over from other donors' samples. The DNA of the CDR3 is TGTGCCAGCAGCTTCCCGCTAGCGGATCAAGAGACCCAGTACTTC. Residues: CASSFPLADQETQYF.